Listed below are T cell receptor beta chains from one sample, sequenced in a study of T cell therapy after organ transplantation. The assay was immunoSEQ multiplex PCR, and TCRdb's table has in-frame clones only and misses some. The sample comprises about 3,300 clones, around 81% of which are singletons, and about two fifths rests with the top ten. No cognate antigen is known for these TCRs. Sequences were derived from CD8+ T cells from blood, sampled after autologous CMV-specific T cell therapy. The receptors derive from a human patient who had received a solid organ transplant and had CMV disease. A share of the T cells may be of graft donor origin. Each CDR3 is given with its conserved first and last residue. The D gene is left open where the match is weak. The listing skips clone size in some rows; elsewhere it reads once, few, many or a size class.

clone_size: .; v_call: TRBV30; d_call: .; j_call: TRBJ2-7; cdr3_nt: TGTGCCTGGAGTGTTTTATCGTGGACAGCCGAGCAGTACTTC; cdr3_aa: CAWSVLSWTAEQYF
clone_size: once; v_call: TRBV6-8; d_call: TRBD1; j_call: TRBJ1-1; cdr3_nt: TGTGCCAGCAGTTTACTAGGACAGGGGCTAACTTTCTTT; cdr3_aa: CASSLLGQGLTFF
clone_size: .; v_call: TRBV5-6; d_call: .; j_call: TRBJ2-1; cdr3_nt: TGTGCCAGCAGTCCCGGGACTCACAATGAGCAGTTCTTC; cdr3_aa: CASSPGTHNEQFF
clone_size: .; v_call: TRBV10-3; d_call: TRBD1; j_call: TRBJ2-1; cdr3_nt: TGTGCCATCAGGATTGGACAGGGTTACAATGAGCAGTTCTTC; cdr3_aa: CAIRIGQGYNEQFF
clone_size: .; v_call: TRBV10-3; d_call: .; j_call: TRBJ2-2; cdr3_nt: TGTGCCATCACCGGGACCCTAGGAACCGGGGAGCTGTTTTTT; cdr3_aa: CAITGTLGTGELFF
clone_size: few; v_call: TRBV21-1; d_call: .; j_call: TRBJ1-4; cdr3_nt: TGTGCCAGCAGCAGCGGTCACAGGAAAGGGTTGGCGGGATGGGGAAAACTGTTTTTT; cdr3_aa: CASSSGHRKGLAGWGKLFF
clone_size: few; v_call: TRBV28; d_call: TRBD1; j_call: TRBJ1-2; cdr3_nt: TGTGCCAGCAGTTTCGAATCCGACAGGGATTATGGCTACACCTTC; cdr3_aa: CASSFESDRDYGYTF
clone_size: .; v_call: TRBV25-1; d_call: .; j_call: TRBJ2-6; cdr3_nt: TGTGCCAGCTTTATGGGGTCTGGGGCCAACGTCCTGACTTTC; cdr3_aa: CASFMGSGANVLTF
clone_size: .; v_call: TRBV27; d_call: .; j_call: TRBJ1-5; cdr3_nt: TGTGCCAGCAGTTTAGGGGGGACAAATCAGCCCCAGCATTTT; cdr3_aa: CASSLGGTNQPQHF
clone_size: .; v_call: TRBV7-9; d_call: TRBD1; j_call: TRBJ1-5; cdr3_nt: TGTGCCAGCAGCTCAGCGACAGGGTTTAGCAATCAGCCCCAGCATTTT; cdr3_aa: CASSSATGFSNQPQHF
clone_size: once; v_call: TRBV7-6; d_call: .; j_call: TRBJ2-3; cdr3_nt: TGTGCCAGCAGCCTTAGTCGGGGGTTTACAGATACGCAGTATTTT; cdr3_aa: CASSLSRGFTDTQYF